Each of the 16 T cell receptor beta chains below was sequenced from the same sample in a study of early T cells in non-severe SARS-CoV-2 infection. TCRdb re-derived calls from the 5' RACE reads in MiXCR, one entry per CDR3 protein. The repertoire holds about 56,000 distinct CDR3 sequences, with about 14% as singletons. Here the sequenced sample was whole blood, taken at baseline. The receptors were sampled from an adult who was a healthcare worker with PCR-confirmed SARS-CoV-2 infection or an uninfected control (not recorded which).

V and J are TRBV3-1 and TRBJ2-3, with D unresolved. This CDR3 is 14 amino acids long. V was trimmed by 3 bases and J by 6 bases, leaving 13 bases between them. Germline CDR1 is LGHDT and CDR2 is YNNKEL (reference sequence). DNA of the CDR3: TGTGCCAGCAGCCACCGCCCGGGTGCCGATACGCAGTATTTT. Protein sequence: CASSHRPGADTQYF.

A few counts support this clonotype. V usage is TRBV7-2 and J usage is TRBJ2-5; 9 nucleotides match TRBD2. The CDR3 has 17 residues. The V segment lost 4 bases and the J segment 3 bases; nucleotides outside the gene matches: 12. Germline V gene sequence: CDR1 SGHTA, CDR2 FQGNSA. CDR3 region: CASSSPGVAGVEETQYF. CDR3 in DNA: TGTGCCAGCAGCTCGCCTGGGGTAGCGGGGGTGGAAGAGACCCAGTACTTC.

This clonotype was seen many times. The chain combines TRBV20-1 with TRBJ2-1; TRBD1 is a possible D gene (5 bases). The CDR3 sequence is 14 residues long. The V end was cut by 2 bases, the J end by 8 bases, with 16 bases between. Per germline, CDR1 DFQATT and CDR2 SNEGSKA (reference sequence). The CDR3, as DNA: TGCAGTGCTAGATGGCCAGGGCGGTTATATGAGCAGTTCTTC. This sequence encodes CSARWPGRLYEQFF.

CDR3 coding DNA: TGCAGTGCGATCCCCTTCACTAGCGTGGGCACAGATACGCAGTATTTT. This codes for CSAIPFTSVGTDTQYF. The chain has TRBV20-1 and TRBJ2-3; 7 positions agree with TRBD2. V was pared by 6 bases and J by 1 base, with 13 bases of the junction left unmatched. The CDR3 has 16 amino acids. The germline CDR1 and CDR2 sequences are DFQATT and SNEGSKA (reference sequence).

This clonotype has more than one count but fewer than ten. The V call is TRBV27, the J call TRBJ1-2, with TRBD1 as a possible D gene (5 bases). From germline, CDR1 is MNHEY and CDR2 SMNVEV (reference sequence). Trimming pared 5 bases from V and 8 bases from J, leaving 24 bases between. This CDR3 is built from 16 residues. CDR3 amino acids: CASSPGGGYSVWGYTF. CDR3 coding DNA: TGTGCCAGCAGTCCCGGGGGAGGCTACTCTGTGTGGGGCTACACCTTC.

The V gene is TRBV28, the J gene TRBJ1-3; D unclear. The length of the CDR3 is 14 residues. CDR1 and CDR2 (germline): MDHEN, SYDVKM. Trimming left V 2 bases short and J 0 bases short, with 5 bases between. CDR3 bases: TGTGCCAGCAGTTTACCGAACTCTGGAAACACCATATATTTT. This codes for CASSLPNSGNTIYF.

This sequence joins TRBV11-2 and TRBJ2-7; TRBD1 agrees at 8 bases. Trimming took 4 bases from V and 4 from J; bases not matched to a gene: 6. Germline CDR1 reads SGHAT; CDR2 reads FQNNGV. CDR3 length equals 14 residues. The CDR3 spells CASSSYRGKYEQYF. The CDR3 DNA follows: TGTGCCAGCAGCTCCTACAGGGGGAAATACGAGCAGTACTTC.

V gene TRBV24-1 combines with J gene TRBJ2-3; 10 bases map to TRBD1. This CDR3 has 16 residues. Germline V gene sequence: CDR1 KGHDR, CDR2 SFDVKD. V trimming: 6 bases; J trimming: 6 bases; junction bases outside the gene matches: 11. CDR3 coding DNA: TGTGCCACCAGTCATCCATCCGGGACAGGGGTGGATACGCAGTATTTT. Protein: CATSHPSGTGVDTQYF.

This clonotype has more than one count but fewer than ten. The chain uses TRBV6-2 or TRBV6-3 and TRBJ2-3; 10 bases map to TRBD2. CDR1 and CDR2 from the germline V gene are MNHEY and SVGEGT. V lost 4 bases and J lost 5; bases outside the gene matches: 9. CDR3 length equals 16 residues. The CDR3 protein is CASSSRPSGSEDTQYF. In nucleotides, the CDR3 is TGTGCCAGCAGTTCGCGCCCTAGCGGGAGCGAAGATACGCAGTATTTT.

This clonotype was seen a handful of times. The V and J genes are TRBV2 and TRBJ2-3; D is possibly TRBD1 (7 bases). The CDR3 is 15 amino acids. V lost 7 bases to trimming and J lost 0 bases, with 14 bases between them. Germline V CDR1 and CDR2: SNHLY, FYNNEI. CDR3 loop: CASTQGRTSTDTQYF. The CDR3 region has the DNA TGTGCCAGCACACAGGGGAGGACTAGCACAGATACGCAGTATTTT.

The table lists this clonotype with many counts. V gene TRBV7-9 combines with J gene TRBJ2-1; D possibly matches TRBD1 or TRBD2 (5 bases each). Germline CDR1 reads SEHNR; CDR2 reads FQNEAQ (reference sequence). V was cut by 1 base and J by 2 bases, with 9 bases left in between. The CDR3 covers 15 residues. The CDR3 loop is CASSLGGTTYNEQFF. In DNA, the CDR3 is TGTGCCAGCAGCTTAGGAGGGACCACCTACAATGAGCAGTTCTTC.

This chain uses TRBV19 with TRBJ1-5, with TRBD1 matching 8 bases. The junction had 8 bases not matched to a gene; V was cut back by 7 bases and J by 6 bases. The germline V gene has CDR1 LNHDA and CDR2 SQIVND (reference sequence). The CDR3 length is 14 residues. The CDR3: CASTATGGFQPQHF. The CDR3 DNA reads as TGTGCCAGTACCGCAACAGGGGGTTTTCAGCCCCAGCATTTT.

The chain recombines TRBV12-3 or TRBV12-4 with TRBJ2-2; the D gene is possibly TRBD1 (6 bases). This CDR3 has 15 residues. V lost 6 bases, J lost 4 bases, and 15 bases lay in between. CDR3 sequence: CASSPRAGATGELFF. DNA for the CDR3: TGTGCCAGCAGCCCTCGGGCAGGGGCCACCGGGGAGCTGTTTTTT.

The rearrangement links TRBV4-1 to TRBJ2-1; 8 bases map to TRBD1. The CDR3 is 14 amino acids. Germline trimming cut 8 bases from V and 5 bases from J; bases unmatched to any gene: 8. The germline gives CDR1 MGHRA, CDR2 YSYEKL. In nucleotides, the CDR3 is TGCGCCAGCTCCCCGACAGGGGACAACAATGAGCAGTTCTTC. Protein product: CASSPTGDNNEQFF.

This clonotype was seen a few times. The V call is TRBV2, the J call TRBJ2-3; D perhaps matches TRBD2 (6 bases). This CDR3 has 14 residues. V was cut by 8 bases and J by 0 bases, with 12 bases left in between. Germline loops: CDR1 SNHLY, CDR2 FYNNEI. For the CDR3, the DNA is TGTGCCAGCCTTCAACTAGCAAGCACAGATACGCAGTATTTT. It translates to CASLQLASTDTQYF.

The CDR3 DNA reads as TGTGCCATCAGTGAGCTGGACAGTGCCTACGAGCAGTACTTC. The encoded protein is CAISELDSAYEQYF. The chain employs TRBV10-3 and TRBJ2-7; tentatively, D is TRBD1 (6 bases). CDR3 length equals 14 residues. The V and J ends lost 2 bases and 2 bases respectively, with 10 bases between them. Germline V CDR1 and CDR2: ENHRY, SYGVKD.